The TCR beta chain under discussion was sequenced for a study of Tregs in tolerant kidney transplant recipients. The junction had 11 bases not matched to a gene; V was cut back by 2 bases and J by 2 bases. This CDR3 is 17 amino acids long. CDR1 KGHSH and CDR2 LQKENI come from the germline V gene. The table came from immunoSEQ multiplex PCR; TCRdb's copy has only in-frame clones and leaves some out. Among 55,000 to 75,000 clones listed, 80% to 90% were seen once. Recipients received nonmyeloablative bone marrow transplants from related graft donors, with transient mixed chimerism. This receptor was taken from a human patient who received a combined kidney and bone marrow transplant. A share of the T cells may be of graft donor origin. The chain uses TRBV18 and TRBJ2-7; 8 bases are a match to TRBD2. The sample was CD4+ T cells from blood (PBMCs), taken 6 months after the transplant. The CDR3 sequence is CASSPSLAGGGTYEQYF. Here the CDR3 DNA reads TGTGCCAGCTCACCAAGCCTAGCGGGCGGGGGGACCTACGAGCAGTACTTC.